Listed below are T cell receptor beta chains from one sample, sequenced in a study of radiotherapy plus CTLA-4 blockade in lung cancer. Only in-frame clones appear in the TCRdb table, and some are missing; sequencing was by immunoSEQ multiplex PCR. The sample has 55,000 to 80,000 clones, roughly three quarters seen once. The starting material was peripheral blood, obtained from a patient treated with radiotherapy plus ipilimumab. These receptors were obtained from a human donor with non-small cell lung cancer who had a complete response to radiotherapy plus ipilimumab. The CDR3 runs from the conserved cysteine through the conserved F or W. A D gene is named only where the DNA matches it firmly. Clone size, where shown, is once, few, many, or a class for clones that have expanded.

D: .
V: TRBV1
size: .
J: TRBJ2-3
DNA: TGCACCAGCGGTGAAACGGGGTATACGCAGTATTTT
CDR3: CTSGETGYTQYF

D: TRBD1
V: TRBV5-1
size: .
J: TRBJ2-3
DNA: TGCGCCAGCAGGCCCCGTCCGGGACAGAGCACAGATACGCAGTATTTT
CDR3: CASRPRPGQSTDTQYF

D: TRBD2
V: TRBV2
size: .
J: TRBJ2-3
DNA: TGTGCCAGCAGTAGACTAGCGGGAGGTTCAGATACGCAGTATTTT
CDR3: CASSRLAGGSDTQYF

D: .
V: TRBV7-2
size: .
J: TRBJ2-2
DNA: TGTGCCAGCAGCTTAGTGTCAGGGTTCACCGGGGAGCTGTTTTTT
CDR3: CASSLVSGFTGELFF

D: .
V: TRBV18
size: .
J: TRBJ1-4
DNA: TGTGCCAGCTCACAACGGGACGTAGCAACTAATGAAAAACTGTTTTTT
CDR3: CASSQRDVATNEKLFF

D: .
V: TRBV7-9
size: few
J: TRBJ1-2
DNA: TGTGCCAGCAGCTCCCCTGCAGATGGCTACACCTTC
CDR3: CASSSPADGYTF

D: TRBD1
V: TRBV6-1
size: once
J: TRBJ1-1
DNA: TGTGCCAGCGGGGACAGGCGAAACACTGAAGCTTTCTTT
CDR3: CASGDRRNTEAFF

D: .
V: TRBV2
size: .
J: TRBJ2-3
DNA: TGTGCCAGCAGTGTATTTTTTGCAGATACGCAGTATTTT
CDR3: CASSVFFADTQYF

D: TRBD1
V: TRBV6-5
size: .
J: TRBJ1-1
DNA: TGTGCCAGCAGATTTCCGCAACAGGGGGCAACTGAAGCTTTCTTT
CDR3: CASRFPQQGATEAFF

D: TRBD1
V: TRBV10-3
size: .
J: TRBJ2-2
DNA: TGTGCCATCAGTGAGGGACAGGGGGCCGCAACATGGGAGCTGTTTTTT
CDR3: CAISEGQGAATWELFF

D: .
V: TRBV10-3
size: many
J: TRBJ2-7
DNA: TGTGCCTCCAGACACAGTCTCTCCTACGAGCAGTACTTC
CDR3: CASRHSLSYEQYF

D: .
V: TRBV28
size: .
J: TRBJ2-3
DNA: TGTGCCAGCAGTTTGCTCTCCGAGAGGGATACGCAGTATTTT
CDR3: CASSLLSERDTQYF

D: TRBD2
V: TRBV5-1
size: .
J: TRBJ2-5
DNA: TGCGCCAGCAGCTTAATAGCGGGGGGTTTCCAAGAGACCCAGTACTTC
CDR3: CASSLIAGGFQETQYF

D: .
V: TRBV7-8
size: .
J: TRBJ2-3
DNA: TGTGCCAGCAGCGCGGAAAGCACAGATACGCAGTATTTT
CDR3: CASSAESTDTQYF

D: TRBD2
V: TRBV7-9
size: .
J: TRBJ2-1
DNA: TGTGCCAGCAGTTCGCGGGAGGGCTCCTACAATGAGCAGTTCTTC
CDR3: CASSSREGSYNEQFF

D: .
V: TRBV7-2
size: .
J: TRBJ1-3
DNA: TGTGCCAGCAGCTTAGCACTGGACAGTTCTGGAAACACCATATATTTT
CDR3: CASSLALDSSGNTIYF

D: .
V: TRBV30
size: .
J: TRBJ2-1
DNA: TGTGCCTGGAGGAGGGAGTCCTACAATGAGCAGTTCTTC
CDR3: CAWRRESYNEQFF

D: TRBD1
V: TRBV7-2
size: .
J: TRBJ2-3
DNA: TGTGCCAGCAGCTTCGGGTCTGGGTCAGGGGGCGCAGATACGCAGTATTTT
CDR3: CASSFGSGSGGADTQYF

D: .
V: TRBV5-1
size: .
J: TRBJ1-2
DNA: TGCGCCAGCAGCTTGGACTCTAACTATGGCTACACCTTC
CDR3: CASSLDSNYGYTF

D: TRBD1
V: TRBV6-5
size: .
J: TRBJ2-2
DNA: TGTGCCAGCAGCCCCAGCGACAGGGGCGGGGAGCTGTTTTTT
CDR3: CASSPSDRGGELFF

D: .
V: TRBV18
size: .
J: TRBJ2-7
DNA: TGTGCCAGCTCTCGTCTTGGCTCCTACGAGCAGTACTTC
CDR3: CASSRLGSYEQYF

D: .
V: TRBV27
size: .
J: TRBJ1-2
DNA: TGTGCCAGCAGTTTCAGGGAGGGGGGAGGCTACACCTTC
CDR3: CASSFREGGGYTF

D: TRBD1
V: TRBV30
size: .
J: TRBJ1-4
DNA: TGTGCCTGGAGTGTAGGATCGACAGGGGTTAATGAAAAACTGTTTTTT
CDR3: CAWSVGSTGVNEKLFF

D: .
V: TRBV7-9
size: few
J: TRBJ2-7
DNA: TGTGCCAGCAGCCCTTCGGCCTACGAGCAGTACTTC
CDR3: CASSPSAYEQYF

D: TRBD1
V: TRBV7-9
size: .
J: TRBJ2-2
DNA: TGTGCCAGCAGCACGGGACAGACGAACACCGGGGAGCTGTTTTTT
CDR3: CASSTGQTNTGELFF

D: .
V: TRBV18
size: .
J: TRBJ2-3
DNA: TGTGCCAGCTCTTTGACTGAGGATACGCAGTATTTT
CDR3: CASSLTEDTQYF

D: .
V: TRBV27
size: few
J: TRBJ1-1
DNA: TGTGCCAGCAAGAGAGAATGGGACACTGAAGCTTTCTTT
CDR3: CASKREWDTEAFF

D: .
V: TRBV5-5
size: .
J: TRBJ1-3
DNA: TGTGCCAGCAGCTTGTTGAGGGGGACCGAGCTCTCTGGAAACACCATATATTTT
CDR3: CASSLLRGTELSGNTIYF

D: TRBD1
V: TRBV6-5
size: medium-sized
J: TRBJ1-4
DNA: TGTGCCAGCAGTTCCAGGGGGCTTGGCGAAAAACTGTTTTTT
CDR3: CASSSRGLGEKLFF

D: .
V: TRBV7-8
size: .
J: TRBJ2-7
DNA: TGTGCCAGCAGCCGCCGGGACAATCCCGACGAGCAGTACTTC
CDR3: CASSRRDNPDEQYF

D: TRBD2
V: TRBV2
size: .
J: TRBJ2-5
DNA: TGTGCCAGCAGGACCGGGACTAGCGGGGGGGCAGGGTACTTC
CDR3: CASRTGTSGGAGYF

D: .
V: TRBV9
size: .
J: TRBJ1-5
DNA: TGTGCCAGCAGCGGTGCGCCCAATCAGCCCCAGCATTTT
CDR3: CASSGAPNQPQHF

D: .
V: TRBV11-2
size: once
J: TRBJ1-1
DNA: TGTGCCAGCAGCTCCCGTCCCGGGACTTTTTCGAACACTGAAGCTTTCTTT
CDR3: CASSSRPGTFSNTEAFF

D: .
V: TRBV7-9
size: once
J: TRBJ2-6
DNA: TGTGCCAGCAGCTTAACCGGGGCCAACGTCCTGACTTTC
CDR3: CASSLTGANVLTF

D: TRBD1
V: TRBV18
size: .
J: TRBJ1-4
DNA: TGTGCCAGCTCACCCGGGACAGAGAATGAAAAACTGTTTTTT
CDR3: CASSPGTENEKLFF

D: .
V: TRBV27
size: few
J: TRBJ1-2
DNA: TGTGCCAGCAAGCCGGGTCAGGGATTCGACTATGGCTACACCTTC
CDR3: CASKPGQGFDYGYTF

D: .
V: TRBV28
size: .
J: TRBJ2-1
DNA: TGTGCCAGCAGGCTTAGCGAGCTCCACAATGAGCAGTTCTTC
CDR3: CASRLSELHNEQFF

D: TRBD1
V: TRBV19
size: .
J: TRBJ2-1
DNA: TGTGCCAGTAGTATGGCAGGGGGCTACAATGAGCAGTTCTTC
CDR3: CASSMAGGYNEQFF

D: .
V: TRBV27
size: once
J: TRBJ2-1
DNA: TGTGCCAGCAGTCCTACGGGCTCCTACAATGAGCAGTTCTTC
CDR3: CASSPTGSYNEQFF

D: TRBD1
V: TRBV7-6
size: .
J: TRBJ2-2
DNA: TGTGCCAGCAGCCCCGGACAGGGGATCGGGGAGCTGTTTTTT
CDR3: CASSPGQGIGELFF

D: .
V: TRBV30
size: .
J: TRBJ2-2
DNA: TGTGCCTGGGGCCCTACACGAGCGAACACCGGGGAGCTGTTTTTT
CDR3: CAWGPTRANTGELFF

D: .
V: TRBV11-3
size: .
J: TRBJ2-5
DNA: TGTGCCAGCAGCCTGACAGGGAGGTACGATGAGACCCAGTACTTC
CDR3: CASSLTGRYDETQYF

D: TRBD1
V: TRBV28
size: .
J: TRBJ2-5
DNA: TGTGCCAGCAGTTTTTCCGAGACAGGGTACCGGGAGACCCAGTACTTC
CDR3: CASSFSETGYRETQYF

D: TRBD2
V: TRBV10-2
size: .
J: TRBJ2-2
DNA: TGCGCCAGCAGGGTAGCGGGGGGCGGCACCGGGGAGCTGTTTTTT
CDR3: CASRVAGGGTGELFF

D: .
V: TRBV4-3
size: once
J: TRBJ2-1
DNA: TGCGCCAGCAGCCAAGTTGGCGGGGCAGGGGGGAATGAGCAGTTCTTC
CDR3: CASSQVGGAGGNEQFF

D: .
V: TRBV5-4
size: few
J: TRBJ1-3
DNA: TGTGCCAGCAGCCCGCTAGGGGGAAACACCATATATTTT
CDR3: CASSPLGGNTIYF

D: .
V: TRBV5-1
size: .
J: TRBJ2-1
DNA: TGCGCCAGCAGCTTGGCTCTCAACAATGAGCAGTTCTTC
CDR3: CASSLALNNEQFF

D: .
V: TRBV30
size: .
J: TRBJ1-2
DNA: TGTGCCTGGAGTGTTTATGGGCAGGGGAACGGCTACACCTTC
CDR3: CAWSVYGQGNGYTF

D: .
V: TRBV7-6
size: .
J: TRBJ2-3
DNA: TGTGCCAGCAGCCCCTTGGTTTTGGATACGCAGTATTTT
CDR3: CASSPLVLDTQYF

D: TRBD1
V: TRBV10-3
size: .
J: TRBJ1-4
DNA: TGTGCCATCAGTGAGTCGACAGGGCCTGAAAAACTGTTTTTT
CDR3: CAISESTGPEKLFF

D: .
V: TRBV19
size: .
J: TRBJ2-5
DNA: TGTGCCACGGGGCAAGAGACCCAGTACTTC
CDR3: CATGQETQYF